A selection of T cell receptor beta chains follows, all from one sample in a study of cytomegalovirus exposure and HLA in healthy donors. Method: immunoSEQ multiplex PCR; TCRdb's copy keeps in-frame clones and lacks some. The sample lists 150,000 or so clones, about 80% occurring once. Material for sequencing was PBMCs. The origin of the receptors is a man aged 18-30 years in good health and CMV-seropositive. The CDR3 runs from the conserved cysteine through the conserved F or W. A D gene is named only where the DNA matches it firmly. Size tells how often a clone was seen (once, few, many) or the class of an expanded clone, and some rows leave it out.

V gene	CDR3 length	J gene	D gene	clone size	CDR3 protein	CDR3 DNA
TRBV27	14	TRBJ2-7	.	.	CASGRQQTFYEQYF	TGTGCCAGCGGAAGACAACAAACATTCTACGAGCAGTACTTC
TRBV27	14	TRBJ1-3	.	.	CASSPTNSGNTIYF	TGTGCCAGCAGTCCTACGAACTCTGGAAACACCATATATTTT
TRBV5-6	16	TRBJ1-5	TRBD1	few	CASSLEGQGFNQPQHF	TGTGCCAGCAGCTTGGAGGGACAGGGATTTAATCAGCCCCAGCATTTT
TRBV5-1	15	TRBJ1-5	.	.	CASSPGEYSNQPQHF	TGCGCCAGCAGCCCGGGTGAATATAGCAATCAGCCCCAGCATTTT
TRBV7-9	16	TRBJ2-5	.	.	CASSLGGLGPQETQYF	TGTGCCAGCAGCTTAGGTGGGCTGGGCCCTCAAGAGACCCAGTACTTC
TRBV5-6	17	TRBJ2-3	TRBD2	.	CASSLDLGGGVTDTQYF	TGTGCCAGCAGCTTGGATCTTGGTGGGGGGGTCACAGATACGCAGTATTTT
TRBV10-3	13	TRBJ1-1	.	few	CASSGRRNTEAFF	TGTGCCAGCAGCGGTCGGAGGAACACTGAAGCTTTCTTT
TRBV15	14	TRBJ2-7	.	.	CATSTPAGRREQYF	TGTGCCACCAGCACCCCAGCAGGGCGGCGCGAGCAGTACTTC
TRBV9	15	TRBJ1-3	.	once	CASSPRQFSGNTIYF	TGTGCCAGCAGCCCTAGACAGTTCTCTGGAAACACCATATATTTT
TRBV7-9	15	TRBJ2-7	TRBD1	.	CASSRTGGLHYEQYF	TGTGCCAGCAGCCGAACAGGGGGACTCCACTACGAGCAGTACTTC
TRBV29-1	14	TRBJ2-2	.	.	CSVGGQGNTGELFF	TGCAGCGTTGGGGGTCAGGGGAACACCGGGGAGCTGTTTTTT
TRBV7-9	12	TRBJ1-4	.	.	CASSSINEKLFF	TGTGCCAGCTCGAGTATTAATGAAAAACTGTTTTTT
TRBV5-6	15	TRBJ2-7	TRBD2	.	CASSLGFSGTYEQYF	TGTGCCAGCAGCTTGGGGTTTAGCGGGACTTACGAGCAGTACTTC
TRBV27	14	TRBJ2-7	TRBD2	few	CASRTTGTSDEQYF	TGTGCCAGCAGGACGACCGGGACTAGTGACGAGCAGTACTTC
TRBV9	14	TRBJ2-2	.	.	CASSAGSNTGELFF	TGTGCCAGCAGCGCCGGGTCGAACACCGGGGAGCTGTTTTTT
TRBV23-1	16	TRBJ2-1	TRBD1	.	CASSQSGGTGKNEQFF	TGCGCCAGCAGTCAATCGGGCGGGACAGGGAAGAATGAGCAGTTCTTC
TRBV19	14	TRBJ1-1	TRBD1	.	CASSIQGVPTEAFF	TGTGCCAGTAGTATTCAGGGGGTACCCACTGAAGCTTTCTTT
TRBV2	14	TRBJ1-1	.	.	CASSLGQMNTEAFF	TGTGCCAGCAGCCTCGGACAGATGAACACTGAAGCTTTCTTT
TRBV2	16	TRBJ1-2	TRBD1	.	CASVGGRGQGALGYTF	TGTGCCAGCGTAGGGGGGAGAGGACAGGGGGCTCTTGGCTACACCTTC
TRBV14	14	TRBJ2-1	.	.	CASSHWGGNNEQFF	TGTGCCAGCAGCCATTGGGGGGGCAACAATGAGCAGTTCTTC
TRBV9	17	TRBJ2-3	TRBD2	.	CASSVPTSGLARDTQYF	TGTGCCAGCAGCGTACCTACTTCGGGACTAGCCCGAGATACGCAGTATTTT
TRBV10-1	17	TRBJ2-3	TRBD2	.	CASSESLAGGSTDTQYF	TGCGCCAGCAGTGAGTCGTTAGCGGGAGGATCCACAGATACGCAGTATTTT
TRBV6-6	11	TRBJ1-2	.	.	CASRNPGDYTF	TGTGCCAGCAGGAACCCGGGGGACTACACCTTC
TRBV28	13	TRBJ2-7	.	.	CASGYRARGEQYF	TGTGCCAGCGGGTACAGGGCTCGCGGCGAGCAGTACTTC
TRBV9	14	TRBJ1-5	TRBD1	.	CASSVGDRGQPQHF	TGTGCCAGCAGCGTCGGGGACAGGGGTCAGCCCCAGCATTTT
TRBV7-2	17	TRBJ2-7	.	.	CASSFARRADGSYEQYF	TGTGCCAGCAGCTTCGCGAGGAGGGCAGACGGCTCCTACGAGCAGTACTTC
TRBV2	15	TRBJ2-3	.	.	CASSLVGGPTDTQYF	TGTGCCAGCAGTTTAGTGGGGGGGCCTACAGATACGCAGTATTTT